The 25 T cell receptor beta chains below all came from one sample that was sequenced in a study of blood T cell repertoires in COVID-19. Here immunoSEQ multiplex PCR was the method, and the copy in TCRdb shows in-frame clones only, minus some. The sample consists of fewer than 200,000 clones, 80% to 90% of them appearing once. Sequenced sample: PBMCs or T cells enriched from blood (not recorded which). These receptors came from a man in his forties or fifties who had recovered from COVID-19.

This chain connects TRBV5-1 to TRBJ1-2, with D unclear. V was cut by 0 bases and J by 4 bases, with 13 bases left in between. The germline V gene encodes CDR1 SGHRS and CDR2 YFSETQ. CDR3 length: 15 amino acids. DNA of the CDR3: TGCGCCAGCAGCTTGGGAATCACCTCGGGCTATGGCTACACCTTC. Translating gives CASSLGITSGYGYTF.

V usage is TRBV28 and J usage is TRBJ1-6; 8 bases are a match to TRBD1. In germline, CDR1 is MDHEN, CDR2 SYDVKM. The CDR3 is 15 amino acids. V lost 0 bases, J lost 7 bases, and 2 bases stayed unmatched. CDR3 region: CASSLWDRVNSPLHF. Here the CDR3 DNA reads TGTGCCAGCAGTTTATGGGACAGGGTGAATTCACCCCTCCACTTT.

The CDR3 region has the DNA TGTGCCAGCAGCTCAGACAGGGGGCAGGCCTATGGCTACACCTTC. Translated: CASSSDRGQAYGYTF. The chain joins TRBV7-6 to TRBJ1-2; 10 nucleotides line up with TRBD1. Germline CDR1 SGHVS, CDR2 FNYEAQ. Losses at the gene ends were 4 bases for V and 4 bases for J; bases not matched to a gene: 6. The CDR3 has 15 amino acids.

The V and J genes are TRBV21-1 and TRBJ1-2. TRBV21-1 is flagged as a pseudogene. The CDR3 length is 13 residues. Here the CDR3 reads CASNTRENYGYTF. In nucleotides, the CDR3 is TGTGCCAGCAACACCCGGGAAAACTATGGCTACACCTTC.

This clone was counted a few times. The chain joins TRBV6-5 to TRBJ1-1, with D maybe TRBD1 (5 bases). Trimming took 6 bases from V and 6 from J, leaving 17 bases between them. The V gene's germline CDR1 is MNHEY and CDR2 SVGAGI. The CDR3 contains 14 residues. In DNA form, the CDR3 reads TGTGCCAGCAGCACGGGGGGAGGAAAGGCTGAAGCTTTCTTT. Its protein product is CASSTGGGKAEAFF.

For the CDR3, the DNA is TGTGCCACAAACAGGGGTGTCGGCACAGATACGCAGTATTTT. Residues: CATNRGVGTDTQYF. The V and J genes are TRBV10-3 and TRBJ2-3; TRBD1 aligns across 7 bases. The CDR3 extends over 14 amino acids. The trim removed 10 bases at V and 1 base at J, leaving 8 bases unmatched. In germline, CDR1 is ENHRY, CDR2 SYGVKD.

The chain carries TRBV3-1 (or the pseudogene TRBV3-2) and TRBJ2-2; D is undetermined. Germline CDR1 reads LGHDT; CDR2 reads YNNKEL (reference sequence). The CDR3 is 14 residues long. V was trimmed by 2 bases and J by 5 bases, leaving 9 bases between them. In nucleotides, the CDR3 is TGTGCCAGCAGCCAACCCTACCGTACCGGGGAGCTGTTTTTT. Translated: CASSQPYRTGELFF.

The chain recombines TRBV7-8 with TRBJ2-1; TRBD2 aligns across 9 bases. Germline CDR1 and CDR2: SGHVS and FQNEAQ. The CDR3 has 19 residues. J gave up 11 bases and V 2 bases, and 22 bases lay outside the gene matches. The CDR3 region has the DNA TGTGCCAGCAGCTTACCGACAGGAGGGGCTAGCGGGACTCGTGTTAAGCAGTTCTTC. Its translation: CASSLPTGGASGTRVKQFF. Supplemented by reference TRBV7-8 and TRBJ2-1, the full variable domain reads GAGVSQSPRYKVAKRGQDVALRCDPISGHVSLFWYQQALGQGPEFLTYFQNEAQLDKSGLPSDRFFAERPEGSVSTLKIQRTQQEDSAVYLCASSLPTGGASGTRVKQFFGPGTRLTVL.

This rearrangement joins TRBV21-1 to TRBJ1-2; the table's D call, TRBD1, has no DNA check behind it. TRBV21-1 is a known pseudogene. The CDR3 covers 15 residues. The CDR3 nucleotides read TGTGCCAGCAGCAAAGCGAGCAGGACACCCTATGGCTACACCTTC. This sequence encodes CASSKASRTPYGYTF.

The rearrangement joins TRBV27 to TRBJ2-3, with a possible D match to TRBD2 (5 bases). Germline values: CDR1 MNHEY, CDR2 SMNVEV (reference sequence). CDR3 length: 16 amino acids. V was shortened by 2 bases and J by 1 base, with 13 bases between the two germline ends. CDR3 loop: CASSLIRGSGTDTQYF. The CDR3 DNA reads TGTGCCAGCAGTTTAATAAGAGGGTCGGGCACAGATACGCAGTATTTT.

This chain links TRBV6-1 with TRBJ1-5; 7 nucleotides match TRBD1. The CDR3 sequence is 14 residues long. Germline CDR1 reads MNHNS; CDR2 reads SASEGT. Germline trimming cut 5 bases from V and 3 bases from J; bases unmatched to any gene: 4. The CDR3 loop reads CASSPQGNNQPQHF. The CDR3 DNA follows: TGTGCCAGCAGTCCACAGGGGAACAATCAGCCCCAGCATTTT.

V is TRBV6-2 or TRBV6-3 and J is TRBJ2-7; the D gene is possibly TRBD2 (6 bases). With 5 bases removed from V and 6 bases from J, the gap between germline ends came to 26 bases. The CDR3 is made up of 17 amino acids. Germline V gene lookup returns CDR1 MNHEY and CDR2 SVGEGT. Here the CDR3 reads CASSTLAVGLKQSEQYF. CDR3 DNA: TGTGCCAGCAGTACCTTAGCGGTGGGGCTTAAACAGTCCGAGCAGTACTTC.

The V gene is TRBV7-9, the J gene TRBJ1-1; 8 positions agree with TRBD1. With 6 bases clipped from V and 4 bases from J, the junction kept 4 bases outside the gene matches. CDR1 and CDR2 from the germline V gene are SEHNR and FQNEAQ (reference sequence). The CDR3 length is 13 residues. The CDR3 sequence: CASRSGGVTEAFF. DNA for the CDR3: TGTGCCAGCAGGTCAGGGGGCGTCACTGAAGCTTTCTTT.

The V and J genes are TRBV3-1 (or the pseudogene TRBV3-2) and TRBJ1-1; TRBD1 matches 12 bases. V shed 0 bases and J 10 bases; nucleotides not matched to a gene: 12. Germline CDR1 reads LGHDT; CDR2 reads YNNKEL (reference sequence). CDR3 length: 17 amino acids. The CDR3 DNA reads TGTGCCAGCAGCCAAGATCCAGGGACAGGGGGCTTAGGGCGAGCTTTCTTT. Protein product: CASSQDPGTGGLGRAFF.

In its sample, this clone was seen a few times. This chain uses TRBV7-9 with TRBJ2-5; D not certain. V lost 2 bases to trimming and J lost 5 bases, with 12 bases between them. CDR1 SEHNR and CDR2 FQNEAQ come from the germline V gene (reference sequence). The CDR3 contains 14 residues. CDR3 coding DNA: TGTGCCAGCAGCTTATCCAGGCTCATTGAGACCCAGTACTTC. Translated, it gives CASSLSRLIETQYF.

The chain joins TRBV2 to TRBJ2-7; possibly TRBD2 for D (6 bases). Trimming cost V 9 bases and J 5 bases, with 11 bases left between them. From germline, CDR1 is SNHLY and CDR2 FYNNEI. The length of the CDR3 is 11 residues. In nucleotides, the CDR3 is TGTGCCAGTGCGAGGGAGGACGAGCAGTACTTC. Amino acids: CASAREDEQYF.

This clone was seen only once. This chain links TRBV5-1 with TRBJ1-1, with 8 bases matching TRBD1. Per the germline V gene, CDR1 is SGHRS and CDR2 is YFSETQ. V lost 1 base, J lost 2 bases, and 10 bases stayed unmatched. There are 17 residues in the CDR3. The CDR3 sequence is CASSLSPGQAINTEAFF. The CDR3 region has the DNA TGCGCCAGCAGCTTGTCTCCGGGACAGGCGATAAACACTGAAGCTTTCTTT.

This chain uses TRBV7-6 with TRBJ2-3; TRBD2 aligns across 8 bases. With V trimmed by 5 bases and J by 4 bases, 2 bases remained unmatched. Looked up from germline, CDR1 is SGHVS and CDR2 is FNYEAQ. The CDR3 contains 13 residues. In DNA, the CDR3 is TGTGCCAGCAGCCCCGGGAGGGCAGATACGCAGTATTTT. Encoded protein: CASSPGRADTQYF.

V gene TRBV6-2 or TRBV6-3 combines with J gene TRBJ1-5; 11 bases agree with TRBD1. Looked up from germline, CDR1 is MNHEY and CDR2 is SVGEGT. Germline trimming cut 4 bases from V and 6 bases from J; bases unmatched to any gene: 5. The CDR3 is 15 amino acids. CDR3 protein: CASSLDRGPSQPQHF. CDR3 sequence (DNA): TGTGCCAGCAGTTTGGACAGGGGGCCATCTCAGCCCCAGCATTTT.

The chain employs TRBV10-3 and TRBJ2-7; D possibly corresponds to TRBD2 (7 bases). CDR3 length: 15 residues. Germline lookup yields CDR1 ENHRY and CDR2 SYGVKD. The germline V and J ends were trimmed by 0 bases and 6 bases, with 15 bases remaining between them. The CDR3 spells CAISESVAGAGEQYF. The CDR3 DNA follows: TGTGCCATCAGTGAGTCAGTTGCGGGGGCCGGCGAGCAGTACTTC.

The chain combines TRBV2 with TRBJ1-1; D is ambiguous. Trimming took off 3 bases at V and 4 bases at J, with 9 bases between the two ends. CDR3 length: 13 residues. Germline loops: CDR1 SNHLY, CDR2 FYNNEI. CDR3 residues: CASSDRTSTEAFF. The CDR3 DNA sequence: TGTGCCAGCAGTGACAGAACCTCCACTGAAGCTTTCTTT. Combining the CDR3 with reference TRBV2 and TRBJ1-1 gives the whole variable domain EPEVTQTPSHQVTQMGQEVILRCVPISNHLYFYWYRQILGQKVEFLVSFYNNEISEKSEIFDDQFSVERPDGSNFTLKIRSTKLEDSAMYFCASSDRTSTEAFFGQGTRLTVV.

The chain uses TRBV6-4 and TRBJ1-2; TRBD1 aligns across 7 bases. The CDR3 length is 17 residues. The J segment lost 1 base and the V segment lost 4 bases, leaving 12 bases of the junction unmatched. CDR1 MRHNA and CDR2 SNTAGT come from the germline V gene. CDR3 protein: CASSGFPGTGDNYGYTF. The DNA of the CDR3 is TGTGCCAGCAGTGGCTTCCCCGGTACAGGGGATAACTATGGCTACACCTTC.

The chain recombines TRBV27 with TRBJ1-2; a weak D match, TRBD1 (5 bases). Trimming removed 4 bases from V and 4 bases from J, with 16 bases in between. The CDR3 covers 15 residues. The germline CDR1 and CDR2 sequences are MNHEY and SMNVEV (reference sequence). The CDR3 loop is CASSSRRTGGYGYTF. The CDR3 bases are TGTGCCAGCAGTTCCCGACGCACCGGGGGCTATGGCTACACCTTC.

This clone has only one observation. This chain connects TRBV5-1 to TRBJ1-3; a possible D gene is TRBD1 (6 bases). The CDR3 is 15 amino acids. The V end was cut by 4 bases, the J end by 6 bases, with 17 bases between. Germline V gene data show CDR1 as SGHRS and CDR2 as YFSETQ. CDR3 in amino acids: CASSLDRQEANTIYF. The CDR3 DNA sequence: TGCGCCAGCAGCCTCGATCGACAGGAAGCAAACACCATATATTTT.

The J gene is TRBJ1-2, the V gene TRBV6-5; D remains unclear. The V end lost 0 bases, the J end lost 1 base, and 12 bases lay between the germline ends. The CDR3 totals 16 residues. CDR1 and CDR2 (germline): MNHEY, SVGAGI. The CDR3 here is CASSYSFSVLNYGYTF. CDR3 in DNA: TGTGCCAGCAGTTACTCGTTTAGCGTACTTAACTATGGCTACACCTTC.